The text below deals with one T cell receptor beta chain. V was cut by 2 bases and J by 2 bases, with 13 bases left in between. CDR1 is KGHSH, CDR2 LQKENI, per germline. This CDR3 contains 15 residues. The data are from a study of blood T cell repertoires in COVID-19. TCRdb keeps only in-frame clones here, not all; method: immunoSEQ multiplex PCR. This table holds around 250,000 clones, around 89% found once. Input material: PBMCs or T cells enriched from blood (not recorded which). This receptor was identified in a woman aged 30 to 39 who had recovered from COVID-19. The gene calls are TRBV18 and TRBJ2-7; D might be TRBD1 (5 bases). The CDR3 region has the DNA TGTGCCAGCTCACCAAGGGGCGGACCCCCCTACGAGCAGTACTTC. Its protein product is CASSPRGGPPYEQYF.